This TCR beta chain was captured by sequencing in a study of CD8 T cells in Susac syndrome. Study findings and constraints: TCR sequencing and HLA analysis covered a relatively small number of individuals.

The RNA, about 0.45 to 1 ug, was put through reverse transcription using random hexamers. The amplification used immunoSEQ multiplex PCR on TCR beta CDR3; it spanned 54 Vbeta and 13 Jbeta. TCRdb processed the immunoSEQ multiplex PCR reads anew with MiXCR; each CDR3 protein has one entry. The data hold around 180,000 distinct CDR3 sequences, with approximately 94% observed a single time. The CDR3 has 15 residues. Germline V lookup: CDR1 SGDLS, CDR2 YYNGEE. V gave up 4 bases and J gave up 3 bases, with 16 bases separating them. For this clonotype: Its antigen is as yet unknown.

The source is a human donor with Susac syndrome. Sequencing was carried out using CD4+ T cells from PBMCs. The gene calls are TRBV9 and TRBJ1-1; possibly TRBD1 for D (6 bases). CDR3 sequence: CASSPEGGVYTEAFF. CDR3 bases: TGTGCCAGCAGCCCAGAAGGGGGGGTTTACACTGAAGCTTTCTTT.